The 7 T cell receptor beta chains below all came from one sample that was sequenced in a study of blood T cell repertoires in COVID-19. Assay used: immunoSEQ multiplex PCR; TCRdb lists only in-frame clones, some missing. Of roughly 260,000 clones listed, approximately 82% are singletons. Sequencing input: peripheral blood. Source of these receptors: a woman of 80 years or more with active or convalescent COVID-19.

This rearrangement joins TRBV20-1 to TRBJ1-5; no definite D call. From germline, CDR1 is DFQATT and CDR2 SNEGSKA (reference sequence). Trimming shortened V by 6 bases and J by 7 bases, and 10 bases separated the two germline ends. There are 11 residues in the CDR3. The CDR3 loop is CSAGSRQPQHF. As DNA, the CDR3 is TGCAGTGCAGGTTCTAGGCAGCCCCAGCATTTT.

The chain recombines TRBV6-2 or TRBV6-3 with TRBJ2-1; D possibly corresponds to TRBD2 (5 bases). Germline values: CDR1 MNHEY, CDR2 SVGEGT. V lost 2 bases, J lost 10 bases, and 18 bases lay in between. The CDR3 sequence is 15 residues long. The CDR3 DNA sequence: TGTGCCAGCAGTTACGCGGAGCGGAAGCGCAGGGAGCAGTTCTTC. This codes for CASSYAERKRREQFF.

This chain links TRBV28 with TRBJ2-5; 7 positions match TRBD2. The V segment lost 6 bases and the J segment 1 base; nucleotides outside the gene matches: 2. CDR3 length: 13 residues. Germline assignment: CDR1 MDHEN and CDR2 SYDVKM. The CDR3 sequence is CASSPSGQETQYF. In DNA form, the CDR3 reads TGTGCCAGCAGCCCTAGCGGCCAAGAGACCCAGTACTTC. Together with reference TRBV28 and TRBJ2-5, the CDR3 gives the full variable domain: DVKVTQSSRYLVKRTGEKVFLECVQDMDHENMFWYRQDPGLGLRLIYFSYDVKMKEKGDIPEGYSVSREKKERFSLILESASTNQTSMYLCASSPSGQETQYFGPGTRLLVL.

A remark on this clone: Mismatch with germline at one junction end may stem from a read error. For the CDR3, the DNA is TGTGCCAGCAGCAGAGAGGTAGAGGGGGTTGCTTTT. Its protein is CASSREVEGVAF. V is TRBV9 and J is TRBJ1-1, with D perhaps TRBD1 (6 bases). This CDR3 spans 12 amino acids. The germline gives CDR1 SGDLS, CDR2 YYNGEE. Looking up the rest from reference TRBV9 and TRBJ1-1 gives the full variable domain: DSGVTQTPKHLITATGQRVTLRCSPRSGDLSVYWYQQSLDQGLQFLIQYYNGEERAKGNILERFSAQQFPDLHSELNLSSLELGDSALYFCASSREVEGVAFGQGTRLTVV.

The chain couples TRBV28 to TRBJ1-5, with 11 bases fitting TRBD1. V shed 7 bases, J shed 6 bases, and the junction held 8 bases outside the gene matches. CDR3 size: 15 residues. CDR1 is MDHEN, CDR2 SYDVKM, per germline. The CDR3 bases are TGTGCCAGCATATCCGGGACAGGGGGGGTTCAGCCCCAGCATTTT. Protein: CASISGTGGVQPQHF.

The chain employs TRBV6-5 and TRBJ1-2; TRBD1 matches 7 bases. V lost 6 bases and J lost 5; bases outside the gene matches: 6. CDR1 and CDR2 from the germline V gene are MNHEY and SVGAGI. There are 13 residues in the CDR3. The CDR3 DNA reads TGTGCCAGCAGAACGGGACAGCGATATGGCTACACCTTC. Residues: CASRTGQRYGYTF.

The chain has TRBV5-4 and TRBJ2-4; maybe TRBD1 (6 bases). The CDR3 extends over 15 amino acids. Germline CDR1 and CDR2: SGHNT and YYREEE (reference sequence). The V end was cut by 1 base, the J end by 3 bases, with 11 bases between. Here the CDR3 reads CASSLQGSVKNIQYF. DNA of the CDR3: TGTGCCAGCAGCTTGCAGGGGTCGGTCAAAAACATTCAGTACTTC. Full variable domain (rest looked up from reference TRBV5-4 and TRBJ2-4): ETGVTQSPTHLIKTRGQQVTLRCSSQSGHNTVSWYQQALGQGPQFIFQYYREEENGRGNFPPRFSGLQFPNYSSELNVNALELDDSALYLCASSLQGSVKNIQYFGAGTRLSVL.